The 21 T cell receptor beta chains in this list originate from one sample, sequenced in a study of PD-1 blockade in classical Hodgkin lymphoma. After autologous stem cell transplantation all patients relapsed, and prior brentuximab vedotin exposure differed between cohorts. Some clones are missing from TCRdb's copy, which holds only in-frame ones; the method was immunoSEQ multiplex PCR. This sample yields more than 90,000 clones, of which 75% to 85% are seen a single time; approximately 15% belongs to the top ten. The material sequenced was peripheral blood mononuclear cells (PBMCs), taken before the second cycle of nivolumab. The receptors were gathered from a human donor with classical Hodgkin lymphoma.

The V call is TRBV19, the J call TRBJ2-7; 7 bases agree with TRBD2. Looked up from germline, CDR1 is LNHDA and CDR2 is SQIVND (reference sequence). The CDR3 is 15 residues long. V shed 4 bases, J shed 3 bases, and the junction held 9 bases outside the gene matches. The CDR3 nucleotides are TGTGCCAGTAGTAACCAGGGACTACCCAACTACGAGCAGTACTTC. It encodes CASSNQGLPNYEQYF.

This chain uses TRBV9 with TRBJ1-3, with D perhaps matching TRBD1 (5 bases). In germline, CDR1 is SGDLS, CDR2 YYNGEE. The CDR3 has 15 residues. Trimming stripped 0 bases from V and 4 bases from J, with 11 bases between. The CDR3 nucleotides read TGTGCCAGCAGCGTAGGGGCAGGGCAAGGAAACACCATATATTTT. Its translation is CASSVGAGQGNTIYF.

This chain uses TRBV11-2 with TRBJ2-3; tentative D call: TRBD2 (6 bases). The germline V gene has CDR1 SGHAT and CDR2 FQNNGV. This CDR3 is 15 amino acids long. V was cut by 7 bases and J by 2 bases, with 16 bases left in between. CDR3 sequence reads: CASTFEAGYTDTQYF. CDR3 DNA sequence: TGTGCCAGCACCTTCGAGGCGGGGTACACAGATACGCAGTATTTT.

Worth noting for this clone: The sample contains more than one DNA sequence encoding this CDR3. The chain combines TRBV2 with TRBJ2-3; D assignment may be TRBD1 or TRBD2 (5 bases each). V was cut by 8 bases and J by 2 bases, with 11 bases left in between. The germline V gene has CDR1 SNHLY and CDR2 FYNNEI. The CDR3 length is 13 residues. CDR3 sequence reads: CASSRDPTDTQYF. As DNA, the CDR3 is TGTGCCAGCTCCCGGGACCCCACAGATACGCAGTATTTT. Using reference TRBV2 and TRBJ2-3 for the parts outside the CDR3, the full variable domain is EPEVTQTPSHQVTQMGQEVILRCVPISNHLYFYWYRQILGQKVEFLVSFYNNEISEKSEIFDDQFSVERPDGSNFTLKIRSTKLEDSAMYFCASSRDPTDTQYFGPGTRLTVL.

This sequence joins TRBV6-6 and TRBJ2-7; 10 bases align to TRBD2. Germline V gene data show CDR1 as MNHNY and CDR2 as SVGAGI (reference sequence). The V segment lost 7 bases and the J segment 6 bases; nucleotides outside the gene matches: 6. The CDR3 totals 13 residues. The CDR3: CASKLAGGIEQYF. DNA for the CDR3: TGTGCCAGCAAATTAGCGGGAGGTATCGAGCAGTACTTC.

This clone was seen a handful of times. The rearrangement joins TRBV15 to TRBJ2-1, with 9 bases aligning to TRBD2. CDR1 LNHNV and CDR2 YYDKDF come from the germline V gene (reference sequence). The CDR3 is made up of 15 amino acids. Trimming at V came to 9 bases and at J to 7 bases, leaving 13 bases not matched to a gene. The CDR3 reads CATSPASGIWNEQFF. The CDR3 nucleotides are TGTGCCACTTCTCCGGCTAGCGGGATATGGAATGAGCAGTTCTTC.

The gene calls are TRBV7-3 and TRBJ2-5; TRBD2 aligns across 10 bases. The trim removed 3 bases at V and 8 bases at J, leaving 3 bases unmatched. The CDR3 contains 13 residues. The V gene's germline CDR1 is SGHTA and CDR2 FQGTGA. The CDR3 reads CASSLTLAGTQYF. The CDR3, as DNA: TGTGCCAGCAGCTTGACACTAGCGGGAACCCAGTACTTC.

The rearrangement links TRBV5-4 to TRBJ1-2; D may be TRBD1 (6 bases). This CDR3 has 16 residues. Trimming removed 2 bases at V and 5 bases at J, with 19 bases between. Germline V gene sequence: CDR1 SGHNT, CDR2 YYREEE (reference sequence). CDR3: CASSFPPGRTEYGYTF. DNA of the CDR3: TGTGCCAGCAGCTTTCCTCCCGGCCGGACAGAGTATGGCTACACCTTC.

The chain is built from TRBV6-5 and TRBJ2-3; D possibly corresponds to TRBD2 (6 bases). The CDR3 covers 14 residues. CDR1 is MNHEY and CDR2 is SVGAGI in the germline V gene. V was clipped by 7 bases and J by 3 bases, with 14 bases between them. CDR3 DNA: TGTGCCAGCAAGGAGTATCGGGGGACAGATACGCAGTATTTT. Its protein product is CASKEYRGTDTQYF.

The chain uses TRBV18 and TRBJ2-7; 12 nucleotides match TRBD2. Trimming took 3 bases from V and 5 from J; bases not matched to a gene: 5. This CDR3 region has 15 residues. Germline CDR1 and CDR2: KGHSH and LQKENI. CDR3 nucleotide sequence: TGTGCCAGCTCACCGACTAGCGGGAGAATGGACGAGCAGTACTTC. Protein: CASSPTSGRMDEQYF. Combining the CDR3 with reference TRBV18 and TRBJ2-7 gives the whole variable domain NAGVMQNPRHLVRRRGQEARLRCSPMKGHSHVYWYRQLPEEGLKFMVYLQKENIIDESGMPKERFSAEFPKEGPSILRIQQVVRGDSAAYFCASSPTSGRMDEQYFGPGTRLTVT.

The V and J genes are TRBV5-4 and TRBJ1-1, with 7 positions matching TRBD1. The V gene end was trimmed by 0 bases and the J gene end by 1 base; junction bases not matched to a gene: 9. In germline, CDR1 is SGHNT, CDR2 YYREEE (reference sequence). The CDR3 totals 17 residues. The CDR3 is CASSLVDWRQGNTEAFF. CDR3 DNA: TGTGCCAGCAGCTTGGTGGATTGGCGACAGGGGAACACTGAAGCTTTCTTT.

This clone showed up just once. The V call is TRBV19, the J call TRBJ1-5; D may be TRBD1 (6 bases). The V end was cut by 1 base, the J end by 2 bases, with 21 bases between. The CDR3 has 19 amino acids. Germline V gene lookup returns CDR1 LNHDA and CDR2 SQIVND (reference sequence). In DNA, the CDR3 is TGTGCCAGTAGTATAGGGCTATCCGCGGCTAGGGGGGGCAATCAGCCCCAGCATTTT. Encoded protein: CASSIGLSAARGGNQPQHF.

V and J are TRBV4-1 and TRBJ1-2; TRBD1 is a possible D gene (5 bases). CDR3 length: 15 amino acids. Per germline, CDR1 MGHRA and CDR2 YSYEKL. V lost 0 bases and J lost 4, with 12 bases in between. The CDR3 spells CASSQDPAGIYGYTF. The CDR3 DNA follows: TGCGCCAGCAGCCAAGATCCGGCAGGGATCTATGGCTACACCTTC.

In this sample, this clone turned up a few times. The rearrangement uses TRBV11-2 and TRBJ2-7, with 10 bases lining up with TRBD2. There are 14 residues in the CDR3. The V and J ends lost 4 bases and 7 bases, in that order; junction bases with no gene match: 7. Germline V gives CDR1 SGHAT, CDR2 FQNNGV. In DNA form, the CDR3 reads TGTGCCAGCAGCTCCCTAGCGGGAGAGGGGGAGCAGTACTTC. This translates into CASSSLAGEGEQYF.

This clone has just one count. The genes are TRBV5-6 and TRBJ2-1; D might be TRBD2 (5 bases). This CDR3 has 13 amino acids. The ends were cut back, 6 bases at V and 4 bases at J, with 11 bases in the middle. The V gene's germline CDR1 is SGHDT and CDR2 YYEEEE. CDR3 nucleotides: TGTGCCAGCAAGGACTTTCAATACAATGAGCAGTTCTTC. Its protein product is CASKDFQYNEQFF.

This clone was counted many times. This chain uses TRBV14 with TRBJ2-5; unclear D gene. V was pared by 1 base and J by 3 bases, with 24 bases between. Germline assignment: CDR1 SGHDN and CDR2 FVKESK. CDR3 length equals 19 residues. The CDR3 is CASSQGRAPPKLLEETQYF. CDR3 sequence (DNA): TGTGCCAGCAGCCAAGGACGGGCACCCCCAAAGTTGCTGGAAGAGACCCAGTACTTC.

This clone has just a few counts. The CDR3 bases are TGTGCCAGCAGTCCTTCCGGGACGAGGGGCGAGCAGTACTTC. As protein: CASSPSGTRGEQYF. This chain joins TRBV7-2 and TRBJ2-7; possibly TRBD1 or TRBD2 for D (5 bases each). V was shortened by 6 bases and J by 6 bases, with 18 bases between the two germline ends. Germline CDR1 and CDR2: SGHTA and FQGNSA. The CDR3 covers 14 residues. The complete variable domain, with remaining parts taken from reference TRBV7-2 and TRBJ2-7, reads GAGVSQSPSNKVTEKGKDVELRCDPISGHTALYWYRQSLGQGLEFLIYFQGNSAPDKSGLPSDRFSAERTGGSVSTLTIQRTQQEDSAVYLCASSPSGTRGEQYFGPGTRLTVT.

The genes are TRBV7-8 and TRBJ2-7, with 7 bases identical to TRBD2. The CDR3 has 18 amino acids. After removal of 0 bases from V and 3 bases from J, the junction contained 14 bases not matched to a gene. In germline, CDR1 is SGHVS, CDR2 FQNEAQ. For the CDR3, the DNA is TGTGCCAGCAGCTTAGCGAGCATGGGGGGGTTTAGGATCTACGAGCAGTACTTC. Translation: CASSLASMGGFRIYEQYF.

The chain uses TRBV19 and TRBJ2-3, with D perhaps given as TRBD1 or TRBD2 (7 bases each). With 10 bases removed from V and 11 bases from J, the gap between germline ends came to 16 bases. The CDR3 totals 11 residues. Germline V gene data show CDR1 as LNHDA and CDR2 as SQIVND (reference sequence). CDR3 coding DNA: TGTGCCACCCAGGGGGGAGGGGGGCAGTATTTT. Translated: CATQGGGGQYF.

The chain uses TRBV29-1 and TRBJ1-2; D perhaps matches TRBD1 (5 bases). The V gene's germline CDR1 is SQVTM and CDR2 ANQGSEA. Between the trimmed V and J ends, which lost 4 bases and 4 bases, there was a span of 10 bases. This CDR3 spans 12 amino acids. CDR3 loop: CSVGDGGYGYTF. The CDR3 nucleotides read TGCAGCGTTGGTGACGGGGGCTATGGCTACACCTTC.

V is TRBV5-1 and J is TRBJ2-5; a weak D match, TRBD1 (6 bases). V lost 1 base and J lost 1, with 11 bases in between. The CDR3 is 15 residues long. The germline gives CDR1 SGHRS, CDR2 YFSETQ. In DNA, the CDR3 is TGCGCCAGCAGCTTGATAGGACAGCCCCAAGAGACCCAGTACTTC. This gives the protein CASSLIGQPQETQYF.